This TCR beta chain originates from a study of cytomegalovirus exposure and HLA in healthy donors. In the PCR, 60 Vbeta and 13 Jbeta primers were used. Repertoires were generated with immunoSEQ multiplex PCR, while TCRdb's copy carries only in-frame clones and drops some. Reported are under 50,000 clones; the ten largest clones contain approximately 16%. V was pared by 5 bases and J by 0 bases, with 14 bases between. The germline gives CDR1 MNHEY, CDR2 SVGAGI. The CDR3 spans 15 residues. The sequence came from a male donor in good health and CMV-seronegative. This chain connects TRBV6-5 to TRBJ2-7, with D possibly TRBD2 on 5 matching bases. Sample: PBMCs. The CDR3 coding sequence is TGTGCCAGCAGTCCCATCGGGGTCAACTCCTACGAGCAGTACTTC. This translates into CASSPIGVNSYEQYF.